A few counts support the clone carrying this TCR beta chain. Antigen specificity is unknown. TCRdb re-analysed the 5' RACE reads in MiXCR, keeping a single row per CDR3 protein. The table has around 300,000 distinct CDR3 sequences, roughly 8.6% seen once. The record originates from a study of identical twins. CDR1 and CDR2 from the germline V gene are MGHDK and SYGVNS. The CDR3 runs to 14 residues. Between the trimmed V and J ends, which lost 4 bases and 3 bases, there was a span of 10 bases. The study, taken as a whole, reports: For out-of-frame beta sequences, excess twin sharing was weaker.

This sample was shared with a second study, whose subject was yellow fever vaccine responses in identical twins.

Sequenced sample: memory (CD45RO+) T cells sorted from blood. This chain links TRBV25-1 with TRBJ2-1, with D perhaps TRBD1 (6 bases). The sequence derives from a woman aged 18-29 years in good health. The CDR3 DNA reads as TGTGCCAGCAGTGGCAGGGGCAGCTACAATGAGCAGTTCTTC. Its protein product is CASSGRGSYNEQFF.